Sequencing of this T cell receptor (beta chain) was carried out in a study of regulatory T cells in long-lasting Graves disease. Arm-PCR of CDR3 regions and iRepertoire HTBI primers were the basis on which TCR beta libraries were built. TCRdb re-called the multiplex PCR reads with MiXCR, one entry per CDR3 protein. The sample has about 400,000 distinct CDR3 sequences, around 20% seen once. Germline-derived CDR1 and CDR2 are SQVTM and ANQGSEA. The CDR3 loop spans 12 amino acids. Trimming pared 4 bases from V and 8 bases from J, leaving 14 bases between. This clonotype was counted ten times or more. This sample's time point: persistent/refractory GD, antithyroid drugs over 5 years with positive TRAb. Scientists built the TCR library using RNA that was extracted from PBMCs.

This material consisted of peripheral blood mononuclear cells (PBMCs), taken when the disease was refractory, from a patient treated with antithyroid drugs. The J gene is TRBJ1-1, the V gene TRBV29-1; weak D call: TRBD1 (5 bases). The sequence came from a female donor with Graves disease. The CDR3 region is CSVAGTGLEAFF. The DNA for the CDR3 is TGCAGCGTTGCAGGGACCGGTTTGGAAGCTTTCTTT.